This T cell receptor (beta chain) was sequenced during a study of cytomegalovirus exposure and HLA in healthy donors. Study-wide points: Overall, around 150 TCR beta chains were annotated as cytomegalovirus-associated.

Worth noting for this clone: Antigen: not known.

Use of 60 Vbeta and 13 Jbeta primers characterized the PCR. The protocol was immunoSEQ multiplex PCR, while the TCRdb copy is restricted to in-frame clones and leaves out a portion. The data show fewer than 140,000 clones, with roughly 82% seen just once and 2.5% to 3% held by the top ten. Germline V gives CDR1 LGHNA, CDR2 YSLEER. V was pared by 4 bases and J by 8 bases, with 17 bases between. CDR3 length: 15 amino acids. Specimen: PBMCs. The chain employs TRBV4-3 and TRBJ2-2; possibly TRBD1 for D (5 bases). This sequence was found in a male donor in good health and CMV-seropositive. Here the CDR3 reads CASSLDQSRGGELFF. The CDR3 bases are TGCGCCAGCAGCCTCGACCAGAGTAGGGGTGGGGAGCTGTTTTTT.